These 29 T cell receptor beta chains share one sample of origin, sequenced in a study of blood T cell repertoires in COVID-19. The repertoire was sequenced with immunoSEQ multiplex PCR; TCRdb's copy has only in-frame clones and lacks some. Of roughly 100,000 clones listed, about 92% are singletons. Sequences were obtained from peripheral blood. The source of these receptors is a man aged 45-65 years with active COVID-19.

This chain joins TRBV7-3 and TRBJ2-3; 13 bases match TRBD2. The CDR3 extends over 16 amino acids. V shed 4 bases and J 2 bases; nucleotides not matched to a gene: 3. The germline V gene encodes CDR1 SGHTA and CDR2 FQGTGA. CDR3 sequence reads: CASSSGTSGITDTQYF. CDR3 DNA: TGTGCCAGCAGCTCCGGGACTAGCGGGATCACAGATACGCAGTATTTT.

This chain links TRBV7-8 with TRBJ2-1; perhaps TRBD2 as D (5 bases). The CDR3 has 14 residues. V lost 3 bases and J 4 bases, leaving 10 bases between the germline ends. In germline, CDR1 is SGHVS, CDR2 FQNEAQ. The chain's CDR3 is CASSFGGPYNEQFF. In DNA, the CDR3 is TGTGCCAGCAGCTTCGGCGGGCCGTACAATGAGCAGTTCTTC.

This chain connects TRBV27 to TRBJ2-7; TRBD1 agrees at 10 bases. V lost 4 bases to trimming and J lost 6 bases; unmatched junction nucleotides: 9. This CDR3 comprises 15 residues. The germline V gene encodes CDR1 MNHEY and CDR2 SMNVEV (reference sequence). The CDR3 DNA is TGTGCCAGCAGTTCCCCCCGGGACAGGGGCGGCGAGCAGTACTTC. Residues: CASSSPRDRGGEQYF.

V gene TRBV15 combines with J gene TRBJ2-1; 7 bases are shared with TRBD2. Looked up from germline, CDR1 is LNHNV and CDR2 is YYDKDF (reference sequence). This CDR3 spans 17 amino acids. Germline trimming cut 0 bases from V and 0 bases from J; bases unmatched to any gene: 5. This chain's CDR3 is CATSRDPGGSSYNEQFF. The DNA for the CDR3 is TGTGCCACCAGCAGAGATCCCGGCGGGAGCTCCTACAATGAGCAGTTCTTC.

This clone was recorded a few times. The CDR3 protein is CASSSEVRVDREPISAFF. The DNA of the CDR3 is TGTGCCAGCAGTTCCGAAGTCCGAGTGGACCGGGAGCCCATATCAGCTTTCTTT. The rearrangement joins TRBV28 to TRBJ1-1; D call uncertain. The CDR3 is 18 amino acids. Germline loops: CDR1 MDHEN, CDR2 SYDVKM. V lost 4 bases, J lost 10 bases, and 31 bases lay in between.

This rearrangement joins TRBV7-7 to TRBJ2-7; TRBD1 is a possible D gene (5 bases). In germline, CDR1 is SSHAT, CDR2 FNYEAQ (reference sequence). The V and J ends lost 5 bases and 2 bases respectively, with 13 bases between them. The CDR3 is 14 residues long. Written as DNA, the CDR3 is TGTGCCAGCAGCCGACTCGACAGACCCTACGAGCAGTACTTC. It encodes CASSRLDRPYEQYF.

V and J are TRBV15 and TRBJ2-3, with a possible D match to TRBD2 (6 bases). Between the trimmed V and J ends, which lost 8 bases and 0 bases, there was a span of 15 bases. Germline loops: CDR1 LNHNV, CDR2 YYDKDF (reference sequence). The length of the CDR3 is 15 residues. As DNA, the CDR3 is TGTGCCACCCTCCCGGGGGAGTCTAGCACAGATACGCAGTATTTT. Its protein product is CATLPGESSTDTQYF.

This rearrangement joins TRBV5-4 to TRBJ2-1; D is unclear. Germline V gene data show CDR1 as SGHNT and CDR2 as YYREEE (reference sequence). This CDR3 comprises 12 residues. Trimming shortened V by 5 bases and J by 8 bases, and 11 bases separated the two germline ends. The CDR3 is CASRESEDEQFF. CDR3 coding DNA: TGTGCCAGCAGAGAGTCCGAGGATGAGCAGTTCTTC.

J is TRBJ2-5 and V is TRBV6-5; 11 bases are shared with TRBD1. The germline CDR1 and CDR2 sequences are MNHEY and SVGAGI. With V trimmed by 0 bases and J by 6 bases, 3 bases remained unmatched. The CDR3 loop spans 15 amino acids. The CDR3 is CASSYSWTGGQTQYF. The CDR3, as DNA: TGTGCCAGCAGTTACTCGTGGACAGGGGGCCAGACCCAGTACTTC.

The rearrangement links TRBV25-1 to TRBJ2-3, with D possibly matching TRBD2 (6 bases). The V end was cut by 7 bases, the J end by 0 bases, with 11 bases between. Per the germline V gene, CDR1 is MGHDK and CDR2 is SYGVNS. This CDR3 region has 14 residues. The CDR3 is CASTLSGSTDTQYF. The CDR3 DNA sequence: TGTGCCAGCACCCTTAGCGGTAGCACAGATACGCAGTATTTT.

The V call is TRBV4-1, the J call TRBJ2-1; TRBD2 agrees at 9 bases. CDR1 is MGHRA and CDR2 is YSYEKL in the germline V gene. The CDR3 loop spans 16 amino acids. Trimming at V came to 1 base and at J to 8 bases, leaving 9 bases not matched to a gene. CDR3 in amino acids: CASSQAGGRAWDEQFF. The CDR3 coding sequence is TGCGCCAGCAGCCAAGCCGGCGGGAGGGCCTGGGATGAGCAGTTCTTC.

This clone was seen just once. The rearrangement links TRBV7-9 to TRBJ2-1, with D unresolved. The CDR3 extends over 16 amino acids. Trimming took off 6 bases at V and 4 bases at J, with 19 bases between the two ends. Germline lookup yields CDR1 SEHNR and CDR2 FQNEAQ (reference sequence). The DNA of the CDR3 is TGTGCCAGCAGGTCAAAGACCCAGGCTTGGTACAATGAGCAGTTCTTC. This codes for CASRSKTQAWYNEQFF. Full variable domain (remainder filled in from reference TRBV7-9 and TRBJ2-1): DTGVSQNPRHKITKRGQNVTFRCDPISEHNRLYWYRQTLGQGPEFLTYFQNEAQLEKSRLLSDRFSAERPKGSFSTLEIQRTEQGDSAMYLCASRSKTQAWYNEQFFGPGTRLTVL.

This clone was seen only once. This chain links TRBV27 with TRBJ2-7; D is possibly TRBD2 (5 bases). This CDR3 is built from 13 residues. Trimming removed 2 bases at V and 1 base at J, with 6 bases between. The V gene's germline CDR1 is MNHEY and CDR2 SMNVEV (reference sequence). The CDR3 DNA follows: TGTGCCAGCAGTTTAGAGGGTTCCTACGAGCAGTACTTC. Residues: CASSLEGSYEQYF.

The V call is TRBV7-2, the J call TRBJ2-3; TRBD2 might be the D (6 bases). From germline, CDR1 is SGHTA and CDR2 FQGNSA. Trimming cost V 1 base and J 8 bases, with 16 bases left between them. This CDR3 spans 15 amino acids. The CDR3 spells CASSLVVGVGGTQYF. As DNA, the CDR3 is TGTGCCAGCAGCTTAGTGGTGGGAGTGGGGGGTACGCAGTATTTT.

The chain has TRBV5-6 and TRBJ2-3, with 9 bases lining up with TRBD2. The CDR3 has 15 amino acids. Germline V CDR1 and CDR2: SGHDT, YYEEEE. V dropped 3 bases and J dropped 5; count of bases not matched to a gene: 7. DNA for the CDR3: TGTGCCAGCAGCTCTAGAAGCGGGAGGATAGATACGCAGTATTTT. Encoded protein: CASSSRSGRIDTQYF.

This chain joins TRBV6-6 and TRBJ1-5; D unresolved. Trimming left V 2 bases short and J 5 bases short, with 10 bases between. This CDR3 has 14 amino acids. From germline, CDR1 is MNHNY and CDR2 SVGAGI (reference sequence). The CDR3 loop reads CASSYVREYQPQHF. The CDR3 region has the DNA TGTGCCAGCAGTTACGTCCGGGAGTATCAGCCCCAGCATTTT.

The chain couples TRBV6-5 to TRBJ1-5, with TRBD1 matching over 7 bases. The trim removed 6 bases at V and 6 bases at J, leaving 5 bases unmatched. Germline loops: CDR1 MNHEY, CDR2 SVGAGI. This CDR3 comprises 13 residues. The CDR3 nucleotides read TGTGCCAGCAGAGGGACAGATGCTCAGCCCCAGCATTTT. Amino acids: CASRGTDAQPQHF.

The CDR3 bases are TGTGCCACCAGTGATTTCGGAGTATCCGAGCAGTACTTC. Amino acids: CATSDFGVSEQYF. This chain uses TRBV24-1 with TRBJ2-7; D gene ambiguous. CDR3 length equals 13 residues. Trimming removed 1 base from V and 6 bases from J, with 9 bases in between. Germline-derived CDR1 and CDR2 are KGHDR and SFDVKD.

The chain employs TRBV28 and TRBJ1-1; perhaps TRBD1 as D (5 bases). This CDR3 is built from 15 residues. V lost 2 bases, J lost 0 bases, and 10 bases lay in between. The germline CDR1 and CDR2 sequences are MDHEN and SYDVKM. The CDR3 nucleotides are TGTGCCAGCAGTTTACCCACAGGAATGAACACTGAAGCTTTCTTT. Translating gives CASSLPTGMNTEAFF. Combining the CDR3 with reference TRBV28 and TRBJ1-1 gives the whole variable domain DVKVTQSSRYLVKRTGEKVFLECVQDMDHENMFWYRQDPGLGLRLIYFSYDVKMKEKGDIPEGYSVSREKKERFSLILESASTNQTSMYLCASSLPTGMNTEAFFGQGTRLTVV.

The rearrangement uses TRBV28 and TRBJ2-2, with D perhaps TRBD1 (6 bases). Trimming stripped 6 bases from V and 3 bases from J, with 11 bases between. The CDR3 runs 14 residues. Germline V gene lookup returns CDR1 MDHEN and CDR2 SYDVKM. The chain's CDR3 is CASSQNRDTGELFF. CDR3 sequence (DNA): TGTGCCAGCAGCCAGAACAGGGACACCGGGGAGCTGTTTTTT.

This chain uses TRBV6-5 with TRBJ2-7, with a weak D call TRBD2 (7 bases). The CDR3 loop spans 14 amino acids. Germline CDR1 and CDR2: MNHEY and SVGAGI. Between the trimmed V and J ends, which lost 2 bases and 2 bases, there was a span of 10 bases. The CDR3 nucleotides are TGTGCCAGCAGTTACGCGGGGGCTGCCTACGAGCAGTACTTC. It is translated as CASSYAGAAYEQYF.

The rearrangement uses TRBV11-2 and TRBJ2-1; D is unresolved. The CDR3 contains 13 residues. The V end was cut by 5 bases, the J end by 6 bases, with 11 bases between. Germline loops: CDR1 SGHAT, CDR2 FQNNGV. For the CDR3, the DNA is TGTGCCAGCAGCCAAGTCGCGGCCAATGAGCAGTTCTTC. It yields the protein CASSQVAANEQFF.

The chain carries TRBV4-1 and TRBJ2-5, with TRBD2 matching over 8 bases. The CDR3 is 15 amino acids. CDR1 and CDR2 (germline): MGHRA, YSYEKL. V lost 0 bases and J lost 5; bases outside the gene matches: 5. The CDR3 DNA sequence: TGCGCCAGCAGCCAAGATGCGGGAGGATCTGAGACCCAGTACTTC. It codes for CASSQDAGGSETQYF.

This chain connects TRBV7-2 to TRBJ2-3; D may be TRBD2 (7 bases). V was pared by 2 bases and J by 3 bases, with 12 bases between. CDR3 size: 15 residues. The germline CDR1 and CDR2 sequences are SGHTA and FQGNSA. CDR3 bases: TGTGCCAGCAGCTTAAGGGCGGGGGCGACAGATACGCAGTATTTT. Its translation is CASSLRAGATDTQYF.

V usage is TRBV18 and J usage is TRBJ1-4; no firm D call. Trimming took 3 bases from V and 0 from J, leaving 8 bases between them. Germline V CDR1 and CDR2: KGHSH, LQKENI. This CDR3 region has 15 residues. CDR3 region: CASSPAGTTNEKLFF. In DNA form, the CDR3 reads TGTGCCAGCTCACCCGCGGGAACAACTAATGAAAAACTGTTTTTT.

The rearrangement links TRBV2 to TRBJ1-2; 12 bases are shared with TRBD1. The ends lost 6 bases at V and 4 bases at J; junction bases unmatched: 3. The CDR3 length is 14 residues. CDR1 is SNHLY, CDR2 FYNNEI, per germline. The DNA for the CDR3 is TGTGCCAGCAGGGGACAGGGGGCTGGCTATGGCTACACCTTC. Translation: CASRGQGAGYGYTF. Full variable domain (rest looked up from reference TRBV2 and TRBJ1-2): EPEVTQTPSHQVTQMGQEVILRCVPISNHLYFYWYRQILGQKVEFLVSFYNNEISEKSEIFDDQFSVERPDGSNFTLKIRSTKLEDSAMYFCASRGQGAGYGYTFGSGTRLTVV.

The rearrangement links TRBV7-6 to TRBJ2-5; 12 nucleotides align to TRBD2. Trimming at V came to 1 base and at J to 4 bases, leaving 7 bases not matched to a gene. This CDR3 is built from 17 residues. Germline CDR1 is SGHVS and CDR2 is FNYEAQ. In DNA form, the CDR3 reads TGTGCCAGCAGCTTAGGGGCTAGCGGGAGGGCCCTAGAGACCCAGTACTTC. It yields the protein CASSLGASGRALETQYF.

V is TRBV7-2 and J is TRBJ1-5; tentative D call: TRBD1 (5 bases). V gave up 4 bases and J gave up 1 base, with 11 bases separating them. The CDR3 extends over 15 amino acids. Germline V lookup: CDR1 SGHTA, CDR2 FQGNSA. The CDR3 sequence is CASSSTGQSNQPQHF. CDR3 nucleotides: TGTGCCAGCAGCTCGACCGGACAAAGCAATCAGCCCCAGCATTTT.

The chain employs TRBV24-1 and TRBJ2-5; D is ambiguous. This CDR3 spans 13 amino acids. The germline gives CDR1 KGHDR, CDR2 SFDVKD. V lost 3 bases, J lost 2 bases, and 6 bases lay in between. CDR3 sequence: CATSDASQETQYF. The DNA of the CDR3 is TGTGCCACCAGTGATGCGTCACAAGAGACCCAGTACTTC.